This T cell receptor beta chain was sequenced in a study of technical replicates of blood from a few donors (dated by TCRdb to 2016 to 2017). On this clone itself: The specificity of this receptor is unknown. Base-call qualities are not available, and no considerably larger clone is one nucleotide away.

The library was obtained by the immunoSEQ multiplex PCR assay. In TCRdb, the immuneACCESS table is reduced to in-frame sequences with V and J assigned. These tables do not hold every clone; where another copy was compared, an unresolved V gene accounts for under half, and the others remain unexplained. Present in this sample are 10,000 to 15,000 clones, approximately 96% of which were seen just once. Clones ranked in the top ten supply about 5.7% of the sample. CDR1 and CDR2 (LNHDA, SQIVND) derive from the germline V gene (reference sequence). From the cysteine through the phenylalanine, the CDR3 covers 15 amino acids. Only CDR3 DNA remains: 45 bases, in frame from the first base. V gives up 7 bases and J gives up 0 bases, and the segment between their germline ends measures 15 bases.

The rearranged segments are TRBV19 and TRBJ1-1; the D gene is possibly TRBD1, with 5 bases matching. This sequence originates from a human donor in good health. Sample: PBMCs. CDR3 sequence: CASIMGGTMNTEAFF. The bases read TGTGCCAGTATTATGGGAGGGACGATGAACACTGAAGCTTTCTTT.